One T cell receptor (beta chain) is described in this entry. This sample was taken from a study of control samples from healthy donors and cancer patients. This CDR3 region has 15 residues. V was trimmed by 3 bases and J by 3 bases, leaving 13 bases between them. CDR1 and CDR2 (germline): SGHTS, YDEGEE. The repertoire was sequenced with immunoSEQ multiplex PCR; TCRdb's copy has only in-frame clones and lacks some. Of over 150,000 clones listed, around 94% were seen once; the top ten hold 14%. Sequencing used PBMCs. V is TRBV5-8 and J is TRBJ1-5, with D possibly matching TRBD1 (5 bases). This TCR was recovered from a man between 60 and 70 years old with colorectal cancer. The CDR3 is CASSSPRGDNQPQHF. DNA for the CDR3: TGTGCCAGCAGCTCCCCCCGGGGGGACAATCAGCCCCAGCATTTT.